The 9 T cell receptor beta chains below all came from one sample that was sequenced in a study of technical replicates of blood from several donors. Sequencing was performed with immunoSEQ multiplex PCR; in TCRdb, only in-frame clones are kept and a portion is missing. Found here are approximately 79,000 clones, 75% to 95% of them singletons; the top ten hold roughly 0.4%. The sample comprised T cells isolated from PBMCs. These receptors were collected from a human donor in good health.

CDR3 in amino acids: CASSVAPGSQGQYF. In DNA form, the CDR3 reads TGTGCCAGCAGCGTAGCTCCAGGTTCACAAGGGCAGTACTTC. This chain uses TRBV9 with TRBJ2-7; the D is unclear. The CDR3 extends over 14 amino acids. The germline V gene encodes CDR1 SGDLS and CDR2 YYNGEE. V was cut by 0 bases and J by 9 bases, with 16 bases left in between. The full variable domain, its missing parts supplied by reference TRBV9 and TRBJ2-7, is DSGVTQTPKHLITATGQRVTLRCSPRSGDLSVYWYQQSLDQGLQFLIQYYNGEERAKGNILERFSAQQFPDLHSELNLSSLELGDSALYFCASSVAPGSQGQYFGPGTRLTVT.

The J gene is TRBJ1-1, the V gene TRBV10-3; D not resolved. The V gene lost 10 bases and the J gene lost 0 bases, with 15 bases spanning the gap. The length of the CDR3 is 14 residues. Germline V lookup: CDR1 ENHRY, CDR2 SYGVKD. The CDR3 region is CATDVSGVNTEAFF. CDR3 coding DNA: TGTGCCACCGATGTGTCTGGAGTGAACACTGAAGCTTTCTTT.

The rearrangement links TRBV29-1 to TRBJ2-5; D perhaps matches TRBD2 (5 bases). V lost 7 bases to trimming and J lost 9 bases, with 18 bases between them. From germline, CDR1 is SQVTM and CDR2 ANQGSEA. The CDR3 is made up of 12 amino acids. The DNA of the CDR3 is TGCAGCGGGGGAGCCAGCTATGAGTCCCAGTACTTC. This translates into CSGGASYESQYF.

The J gene is TRBJ2-7, the V gene TRBV19, with 16 bases aligning to TRBD2. The CDR3 covers 17 residues. J was trimmed by 4 bases and V by 6 bases; bases with no gene match: 9. Germline loops: CDR1 LNHDA, CDR2 SQIVND (reference sequence). CDR3 DNA sequence: TGTGCCAGTAGGGGGACTGGGACTAGCGGGAGGGCTTACGAGCAGTACTTC. Translated, it gives CASRGTGTSGRAYEQYF.

The chain couples TRBV15 to TRBJ2-2; D is perhaps TRBD2 (6 bases). V lost 6 bases and J lost 0, with 14 bases in between. CDR3 length: 16 amino acids. Per the germline V gene, CDR1 is LNHNV and CDR2 is YYDKDF (reference sequence). The CDR3 DNA sequence: TGTGCCACCAGAGCCGGGACTCAACCGAACACCGGGGAGCTGTTTTTT. It yields the protein CATRAGTQPNTGELFF.

The chain carries TRBV28 and TRBJ1-1; D may be TRBD1 (6 bases). The CDR3 contains 12 residues. The V gene's germline CDR1 is MDHEN and CDR2 SYDVKM. V lost 7 bases to trimming and J lost 0 bases, with 6 bases between them. This CDR3 is CASTGVNTEAFF. In nucleotides, the CDR3 is TGTGCCAGCACAGGGGTGAACACTGAAGCTTTCTTT.

The chain carries TRBV5-4 and TRBJ2-7; D is unresolved. The CDR3 has 13 amino acids. Per germline, CDR1 SGHNT and CDR2 YYREEE (reference sequence). Between the trimmed V and J ends, which lost 0 bases and 0 bases, there was a span of 4 bases. CDR3 sequence (DNA): TGTGCCAGCAGCTTGGCTTTCTCCTACGAGCAGTACTTC. Amino acid sequence: CASSLAFSYEQYF.

The chain joins TRBV11-2 to TRBJ1-2; 9 nucleotides match TRBD1. Germline V CDR1 and CDR2: SGHAT, FQNNGV. The CDR3 covers 16 residues. The V gene end was trimmed by 1 base and the J gene end by 3 bases; junction bases not matched to a gene: 6. CDR3 in DNA: TGTGCCAGCAGCTTAGCCGGACAGGGGAATCACTATGGCTACACCTTC. Translation: CASSLAGQGNHYGYTF.

This clone has more than one count but fewer than ten. The chain carries TRBV4-2 and TRBJ2-7; TRBD2 matches at 11 bases. The CDR3 totals 18 residues. V gave up 2 bases and J gave up 3 bases; unmatched junction bases: 12. Germline lookup yields CDR1 LGHNA and CDR2 YNFKEQ. CDR3 DNA sequence: TGTGCCAGCAGCCAATCACTCCTTACTAGCGGGAGTTTCTACGAGCAGTACTTC. As protein: CASSQSLLTSGSFYEQYF.